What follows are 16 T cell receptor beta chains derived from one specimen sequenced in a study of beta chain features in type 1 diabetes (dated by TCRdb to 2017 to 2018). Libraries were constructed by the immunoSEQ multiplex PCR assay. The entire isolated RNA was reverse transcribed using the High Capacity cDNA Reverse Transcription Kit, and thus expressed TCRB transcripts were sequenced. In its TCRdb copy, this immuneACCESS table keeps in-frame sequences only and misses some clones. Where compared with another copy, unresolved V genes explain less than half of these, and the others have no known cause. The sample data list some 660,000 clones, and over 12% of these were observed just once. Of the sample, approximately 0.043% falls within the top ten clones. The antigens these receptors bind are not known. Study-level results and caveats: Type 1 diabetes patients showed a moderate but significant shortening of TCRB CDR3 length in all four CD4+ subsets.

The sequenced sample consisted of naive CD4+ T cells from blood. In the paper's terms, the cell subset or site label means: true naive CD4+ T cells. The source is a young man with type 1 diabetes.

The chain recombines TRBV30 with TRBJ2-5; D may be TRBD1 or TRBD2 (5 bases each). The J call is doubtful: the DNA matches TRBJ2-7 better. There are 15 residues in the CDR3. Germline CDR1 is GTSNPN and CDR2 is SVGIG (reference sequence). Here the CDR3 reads CAWSGGVGTSYEQYF. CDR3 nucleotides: TGTGCCTGGAGCGGTGGGGTAGGGACGTCATACGAGCAGTACTTC.

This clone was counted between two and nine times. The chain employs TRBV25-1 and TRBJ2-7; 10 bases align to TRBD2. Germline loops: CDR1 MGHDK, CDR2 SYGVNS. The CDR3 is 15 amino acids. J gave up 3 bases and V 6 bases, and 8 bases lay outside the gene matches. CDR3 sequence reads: CASSPGASGGYEQYF. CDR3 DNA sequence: TGTGCCAGCAGCCCCGGGGCTAGCGGGGGCTACGAGCAGTACTTC.

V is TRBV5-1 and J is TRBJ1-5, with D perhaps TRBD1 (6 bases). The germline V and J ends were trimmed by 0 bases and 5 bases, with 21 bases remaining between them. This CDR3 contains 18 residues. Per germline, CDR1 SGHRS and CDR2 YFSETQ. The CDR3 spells CASSLGFGGESGHQPQHF. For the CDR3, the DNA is TGCGCCAGCAGCTTGGGGTTCGGGGGCGAGAGCGGGCATCAGCCCCAGCATTTT. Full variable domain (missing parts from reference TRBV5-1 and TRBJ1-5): KAGVTQTPRYLIKTRGQQVTLSCSPISGHRSVSWYQQTPGQGLQFLFEYFSETQRNKGNFPGRFSGRQFSNSRSEMNVSTLELGDSALYLCASSLGFGGESGHQPQHFGDGTRLSIL.

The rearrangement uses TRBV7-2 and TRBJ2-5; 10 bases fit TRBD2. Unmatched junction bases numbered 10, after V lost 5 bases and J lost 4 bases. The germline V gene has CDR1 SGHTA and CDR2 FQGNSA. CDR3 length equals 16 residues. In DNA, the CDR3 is TGTGCCAGCAGCGTCGGGAGTAGCGGGGGGATAGAGACCCAGTACTTC. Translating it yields CASSVGSSGGIETQYF.

The CDR3 DNA reads as TGTGCCAGCAGCTTAAGGACTAGAGAGTTCTTC. As protein: CASSLRTREFF. The V gene is TRBV5-6, the J gene TRBJ2-1, with TRBD2 matching over 7 bases. The CDR3 consists of 11 residues. In germline, CDR1 is SGHDT, CDR2 YYEEEE. Unmatched junction bases numbered 4, after V lost 2 bases and J lost 14 bases.

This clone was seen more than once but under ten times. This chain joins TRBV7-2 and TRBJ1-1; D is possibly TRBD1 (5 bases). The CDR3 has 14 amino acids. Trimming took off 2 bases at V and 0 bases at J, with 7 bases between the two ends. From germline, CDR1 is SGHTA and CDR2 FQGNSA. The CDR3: CASSLLGVNTEAFF. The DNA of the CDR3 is TGTGCCAGCAGCTTACTAGGGGTGAACACTGAAGCTTTCTTT.

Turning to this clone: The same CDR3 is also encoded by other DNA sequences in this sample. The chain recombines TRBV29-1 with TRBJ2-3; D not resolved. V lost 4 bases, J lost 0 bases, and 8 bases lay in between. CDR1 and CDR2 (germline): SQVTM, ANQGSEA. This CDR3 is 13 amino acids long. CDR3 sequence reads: CSVAGSSTDTQYF. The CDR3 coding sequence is TGCAGCGTTGCAGGATCAAGCACAGATACGCAGTATTTT.

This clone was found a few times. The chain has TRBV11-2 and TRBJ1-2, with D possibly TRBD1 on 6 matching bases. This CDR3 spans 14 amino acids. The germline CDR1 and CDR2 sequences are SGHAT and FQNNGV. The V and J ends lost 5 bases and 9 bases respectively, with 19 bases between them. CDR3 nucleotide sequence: TGTGCCAGCAGCCTCACCGGGACACGCATTCGCTACACCTTC. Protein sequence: CASSLTGTRIRYTF.

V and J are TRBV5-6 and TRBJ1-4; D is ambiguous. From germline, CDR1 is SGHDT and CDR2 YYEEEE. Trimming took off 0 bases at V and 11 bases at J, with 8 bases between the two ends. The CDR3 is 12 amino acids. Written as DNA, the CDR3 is TGTGCCAGCAGCTTGGACACCGGGAAACTGTTTTTT. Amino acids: CASSLDTGKLFF.

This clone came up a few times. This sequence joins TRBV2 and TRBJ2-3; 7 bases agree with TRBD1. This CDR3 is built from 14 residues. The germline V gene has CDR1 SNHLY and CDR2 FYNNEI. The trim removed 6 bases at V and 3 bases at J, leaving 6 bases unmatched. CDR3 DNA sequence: TGTGCCAGCAGGAACAGGGGAGCGACAGATACGCAGTATTTT. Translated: CASRNRGATDTQYF.

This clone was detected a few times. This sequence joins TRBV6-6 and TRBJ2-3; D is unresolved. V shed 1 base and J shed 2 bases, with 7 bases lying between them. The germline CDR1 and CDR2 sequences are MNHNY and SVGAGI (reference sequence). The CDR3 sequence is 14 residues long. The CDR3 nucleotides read TGTGCCAGCAGTTACTGGGCCTCCACAGATACGCAGTATTTT. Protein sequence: CASSYWASTDTQYF.

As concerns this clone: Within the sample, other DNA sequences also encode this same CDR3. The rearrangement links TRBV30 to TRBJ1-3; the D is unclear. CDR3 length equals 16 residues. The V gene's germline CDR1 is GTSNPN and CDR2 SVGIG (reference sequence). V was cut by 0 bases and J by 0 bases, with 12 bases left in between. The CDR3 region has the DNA TGTGCCTGGAGTGTACTAAATTCTTACTCTGGAAACACCATATATTTT. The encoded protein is CAWSVLNSYSGNTIYF.

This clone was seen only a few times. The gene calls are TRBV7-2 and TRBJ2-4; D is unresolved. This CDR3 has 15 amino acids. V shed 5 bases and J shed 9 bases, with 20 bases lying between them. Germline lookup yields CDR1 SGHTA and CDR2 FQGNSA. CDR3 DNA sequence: TGTGCCAGCAGCCCCATGCCGGCAACCAAGAGCATTCAGTACTTC. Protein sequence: CASSPMPATKSIQYF.

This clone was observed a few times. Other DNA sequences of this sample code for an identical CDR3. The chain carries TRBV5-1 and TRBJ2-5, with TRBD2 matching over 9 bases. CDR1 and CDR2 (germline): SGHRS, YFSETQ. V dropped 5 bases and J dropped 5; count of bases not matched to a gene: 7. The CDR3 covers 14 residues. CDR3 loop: CASSSGLAGETQYF. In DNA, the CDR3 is TGCGCCAGCAGTTCGGGACTAGCAGGGGAGACCCAGTACTTC.

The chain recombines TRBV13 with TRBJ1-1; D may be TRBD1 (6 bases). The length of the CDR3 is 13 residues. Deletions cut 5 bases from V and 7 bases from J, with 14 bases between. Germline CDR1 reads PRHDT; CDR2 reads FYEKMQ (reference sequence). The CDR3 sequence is CASSVQGYFEAFF. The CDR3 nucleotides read TGTGCCAGCAGCGTACAGGGATACTTTGAAGCTTTCTTT. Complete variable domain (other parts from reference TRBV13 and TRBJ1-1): AAGVIQSPRHLIKEKRETATLKCYPIPRHDTVYWYQQGPGQDPQFLISFYEKMQSDKGSIPDRFSAQQFSDYHSELNMSSLELGDSALYFCASSVQGYFEAFFGQGTRLTVV.

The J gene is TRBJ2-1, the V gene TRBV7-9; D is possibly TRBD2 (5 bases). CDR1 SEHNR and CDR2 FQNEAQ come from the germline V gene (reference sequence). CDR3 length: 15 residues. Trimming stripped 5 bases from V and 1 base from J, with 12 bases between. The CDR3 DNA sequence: TGTGCCAGCAGCCGGGATGGGGATTCCTACAATGAGCAGTTCTTC. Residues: CASSRDGDSYNEQFF. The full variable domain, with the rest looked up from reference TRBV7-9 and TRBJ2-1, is DTGVSQNPRHKITKRGQNVTFRCDPISEHNRLYWYRQTLGQGPEFLTYFQNEAQLEKSRLLSDRFSAERPKGSFSTLEIQRTEQGDSAMYLCASSRDGDSYNEQFFGPGTRLTVL.